Sequencing of this T cell receptor (beta chain) was carried out in a study of blood T cells in healthy people across ages. Study-level results: No one knew whether donors had CMV, which possibly confounded expanded clonotype changes. Naive CD4+ cells and diversity were both higher in long-lived donors than in aged donors.

Germline V lookup: CDR1 SGHTA, CDR2 FQGNSA. The CDR3 runs 13 residues. Next came a second PCR, run for about 6 to 12 cycles, which used a sample-barcoded 5' primer along with a J-beta primer mix. TCRdb reprocessed the 5' RACE reads with MiXCR, giving one entry per CDR3 protein. The sample contains some 1,500,000 distinct CDR3 sequences, 35% to 45% of which appear only once. This clonotype came up a few times. Its cognate antigen is unknown. The specimen was blood. This clonotype was sampled from a young woman in good health. V is TRBV7-2 and J is TRBJ2-5; the match to TRBD1 covers 8 bases. The DNA end lines up better with TRBJ2-7; the J call may be wrong. CDR3 residues: CASSWGQDDEQYF. Here the CDR3 DNA reads TGTGCCAGCAGCTGGGGACAGGATGACGAGCAGTACTTC.